A selection of T cell receptor beta chains follows, all from one sample in a study of T cell repertoires in cytomegalovirus infection. MiXCR was run by TCRdb on the reads, yielding one entry per CDR3 protein. The sample lists approximately 500,000 distinct CDR3 sequences, about 30% occurring once. Sequenced: PBMCs. These receptors originate from a human donor in good health (CMV status not recorded). Some clones in this sample may be carry-over from other donors' samples. Each CDR3 is given with its conserved first and last residue. The D gene is left open where the match is weak. Clone size, where shown, is once, few, many, or a class for clones that have expanded.

D gene	V gene	clone size	J gene	CDR3 protein	CDR3 DNA
TRBD1	TRBV11-1	NA	TRBJ2-5	CASSPDRGPYQETQYF	TGTGCCAGCAGCCCAGACAGGGGTCCGTACCAAGAGACCCAGTACTTC
NA	TRBV9	NA	TRBJ1-1	CASSVVGANTEAFF	TGTGCCAGCAGCGTAGTTGGAGCGAACACTGAAGCTTTCTTT
NA	TRBV12-3/TRBV12-4	NA	TRBJ1-6	CASSFRLNNSPLHF	TGTGCCAGCAGTTTCCGTCTAAACAATTCACCCCTCCACTTT
NA	TRBV6-2/TRBV6-3	many	TRBJ2-3	CASQRSGTDTQYF	TGTGCCAGCCAGCGGTCCGGCACAGATACGCAGTATTTT
NA	TRBV7-2	many	TRBJ1-5	CASSLTFGRSNQPQHF	TGTGCCAGCAGCCTTACGTTCGGGAGAAGCAATCAGCCCCAGCATTTT
TRBD2	TRBV5-1	NA	TRBJ2-1	CASSSRQGLAGPNEQFF	TGCGCCAGCAGCTCCCGACAGGGACTAGCGGGGCCTAATGAGCAGTTCTTC
NA	TRBV7-9	few	TRBJ2-7	CASSLDLGEQYF	TGTGCCAGCAGCTTAGACTTGGGCGAGCAGTACTTC
TRBD1	TRBV6-1	few	TRBJ1-2	CASSERGGYYGYTF	TGTGCCAGCAGTGAACGAGGGGGCTACTATGGCTACACCTTC
TRBD1	TRBV24-1	few	TRBJ2-5	CATSDRDRPQETQYF	TGTGCCACCAGTGACCGGGACAGACCCCAAGAGACCCAGTACTTC
TRBD2	TRBV19	many	TRBJ2-1	CASSIGTHRTSGRAGNEQFF	TGTGCCAGTAGTATCGGTACGCACAGGACTAGCGGGAGGGCCGGCAATGAGCAGTTCTTC
NA	TRBV7-2	many	TRBJ2-5	CASSRNGGTTETQYF	TGTGCCAGCAGCAGAAACGGTGGGACCACGGAGACCCAGTACTTC
NA	TRBV7-2	many	TRBJ2-5	CASSLGLLQGYQETQYF	TGTGCCAGCAGCTTGGGACTTTTACAGGGGTACCAAGAGACCCAGTACTTC
NA	TRBV6-2/TRBV6-3	NA	TRBJ1-5	CASSYFGGGQPQHF	TGTGCCAGCAGTTACTTCGGGGGCGGGCAGCCCCAGCATTTT
TRBD1	TRBV29-1	NA	TRBJ2-1	CSVETGNEQFF	TGCAGCGTCGAGACAGGGAATGAGCAGTTCTTC